The 14 T cell receptor beta chains listed next were all sequenced from one sample in a study of cytomegalovirus exposure and HLA in healthy donors. Primers included in the PCR were 60 Vbeta and 13 Jbeta primers. Here immunoSEQ multiplex PCR was the method, and the copy in TCRdb shows in-frame clones only, minus some. The sample lists about 170,000 clones, more than 75% occurring once. Source material: PBMCs. All receptors come from a man aged 25 to 40 in good health and CMV-seropositive.

V and J are TRBV5-8 and TRBJ2-1; tentatively, D is TRBD2 (6 bases). Germline V gene lookup returns CDR1 SGHTS and CDR2 YDEGEE. The V end was cut by 4 bases, the J end by 0 bases, with 14 bases between. The CDR3 is 16 amino acids. Here the CDR3 DNA reads TGTGCCAGCAGCAGAGCGGGCTCAAGCTCCTACAATGAGCAGTTCTTC. Protein sequence: CASSRAGSSSYNEQFF.

This clone was recorded once. The chain carries TRBV5-5 and TRBJ2-5, with a weak D call TRBD2 (5 bases). The J call may be incorrect, as the DNA end agrees better with TRBJ2-7. There are 12 residues in the CDR3. CDR1 is SGHKS and CDR2 is YYEKEE in the germline V gene (reference sequence). CDR3 DNA sequence: TGTGCCAGCAGTTTAACTAGCTACGAGCAGTACTTC. Translation gives CASSLTSYEQYF.

The chain employs TRBV9 and TRBJ2-3, with D unresolved. Germline values: CDR1 SGDLS, CDR2 YYNGEE. The ends were cut back, 4 bases at V and 4 bases at J, with 13 bases in the middle. The CDR3 consists of 14 residues. Here the CDR3 reads CASSPLSVADTQYF. In DNA, the CDR3 is TGTGCCAGCAGCCCTCTTTCGGTGGCAGATACGCAGTATTTT.

The CDR3 sequence is CASSQDKFTYQFF. DNA of the CDR3: TGCGCCAGCAGCCAAGATAAGTTCACTTATCAGTTCTTC. This chain links TRBV4-3 with TRBJ2-1; the D is unclear. The V end lost 0 bases, the J end lost 13 bases, and 13 bases lay between the germline ends. Germline lookup yields CDR1 LGHNA and CDR2 YSLEER. This CDR3 region has 13 residues.

Turning to this clone: The junction and the germline gene differ at one end; a read error may be behind it. The chain carries TRBV7-9 and TRBJ2-1, with 12 bases fitting TRBD2. The CDR3 is 16 residues long. Germline CDR1 and CDR2: SEHNR and FQNEAQ (reference sequence). CDR3 region: CSSSYPTTSGSYEQFF. The CDR3 DNA sequence: TGTTCCAGCAGCTACCCGACGACTAGCGGGAGTTATGAGCAGTTCTTC. Complete variable domain (other parts from reference TRBV7-9 and TRBJ2-1): DTGVSQNPRHKITKRGQNVTFRCDPISEHNRLYWYRQTLGQGPEFLTYFQNEAQLEKSRLLSDRFSAERPKGSFSTLEIQRTEQGDSAMYLCSSSYPTTSGSYEQFFGPGTRLTVL.

V gene TRBV7-2 combines with J gene TRBJ1-3; no reliable D call. The CDR3 spans 13 residues. V lost 1 base and J lost 7, with 8 bases in between. Germline loops: CDR1 SGHTA, CDR2 FQGNSA. CDR3 loop: CASSLGPVNTIYF. For the CDR3, the DNA is TGTGCCAGCAGCTTAGGGCCTGTGAACACCATATATTTT.

This clone was recorded once. The CDR3 sequence: CASSPGHHGYTF. The CDR3 DNA reads as TGTGCCAGCAGTCCAGGCCACCATGGCTACACCTTC. This chain uses TRBV4-2 with TRBJ1-2; no definite D call. The CDR3 is made up of 12 amino acids. CDR1 and CDR2 (germline): LGHNA, YNFKEQ. V dropped 6 bases and J dropped 6 bases, with 11 bases sitting between them.

The chain joins TRBV29-1 to TRBJ1-2; possible D gene TRBD1, 5 bases. This CDR3 has 15 residues. The ends were cut back, 0 bases at V and 4 bases at J, with 15 bases in the middle. Germline V gives CDR1 SQVTM, CDR2 ANQGSEA. The DNA of the CDR3 is TGCAGCGTTGAAGATCGTGAAGGGGTGGGCTATGGCTACACCTTC. Translated: CSVEDREGVGYGYTF.

The V gene is TRBV10-3, the J gene TRBJ1-2; 9 bases fit TRBD1. The CDR3 extends over 15 amino acids. CDR1 is ENHRY and CDR2 is SYGVKD in the germline V gene. V shed 4 bases and J 0 bases; nucleotides not matched to a gene: 3. CDR3 loop: CAISGTGEPNYGYTF. CDR3 nucleotide sequence: TGTGCCATCAGTGGGACAGGGGAACCTAACTATGGCTACACCTTC.

J is TRBJ2-5 and V is TRBV5-6; D may be TRBD2 (5 bases). The ends were cut back, 6 bases at V and 5 bases at J, with 17 bases in the middle. The CDR3 runs to 14 residues. Germline V gene lookup returns CDR1 SGHDT and CDR2 YYEEEE. In nucleotides, the CDR3 is TGTGCCAGCATCCCTGCCGGGGTATCGGAGACCCAGTACTTC. Its protein product is CASIPAGVSETQYF. The full variable domain, its missing parts supplied by reference TRBV5-6 and TRBJ2-5, is DAGVTQSPTHLIKTRGQQVTLRCSPKSGHDTVSWYQQALGQGPQFIFQYYEEEERQRGNFPDRFSGHQFPNYSSELNVNALLLGDSALYLCASIPAGVSETQYFGPGTRLLVL.

CDR3 sequence (DNA): TGCGCCAGCAGCCCGACAGGGGTAGATGAAAAACTGTTTTTT. It yields the protein CASSPTGVDEKLFF. J is TRBJ1-4 and V is TRBV5-1, with 8 positions matching TRBD1. Germline-derived CDR1 and CDR2 are SGHRS and YFSETQ. The CDR3 covers 14 residues. V shed 4 bases, J shed 6 bases, and the junction held 5 bases outside the gene matches.

In DNA form, the CDR3 reads TGTGCCAGCAGCTTAGTAGGGAGCCGGTACGAGCAGTACTTC. It yields the protein CASSLVGSRYEQYF. This chain uses TRBV11-2 with TRBJ2-7; D possibly corresponds to TRBD2 (5 bases). This CDR3 has 14 residues. Germline lookup yields CDR1 SGHAT and CDR2 FQNNGV. V shed 1 base and J shed 4 bases, with 11 bases lying between them.

The rearrangement uses TRBV7-3 and TRBJ2-7; TRBD1 is a possible D gene (6 bases). Per germline, CDR1 SGHTA and CDR2 FQGTGA. V dropped 2 bases and J dropped 5 bases, with 10 bases sitting between them. The CDR3 covers 13 residues. CDR3 coding DNA: TGTGCCAGCAGCTTAGGGGGCAGCGACGAGCAGTACTTC. The encoded protein is CASSLGGSDEQYF. Using reference TRBV7-3 and TRBJ2-7 for the parts outside the CDR3, the full variable domain is GAGVSQTPSNKVTEKGKYVELRCDPISGHTALYWYRQSLGQGPEFLIYFQGTGAADDSGLPNDRFFAVRPEGSVSTLKIQRTERGDSAVYLCASSLGGSDEQYFGPGTRLTVT.

A single count supports this clone. The rearrangement links TRBV9 to TRBJ2-1; TRBD2 aligns across 9 bases. The CDR3 extends over 16 amino acids. V gave up 2 bases and J gave up 3 bases; unmatched junction bases: 6. Germline V lookup: CDR1 SGDLS, CDR2 YYNGEE. The CDR3: CASSVKTSGNYNEQFF. The CDR3, as DNA: TGTGCCAGCAGCGTGAAGACTAGCGGAAACTACAATGAGCAGTTCTTC.